Below, one TCR beta chain is given with its context. This entry is derived from a study of blood T cell repertoires in COVID-19. The wider study: Samples taken during acute and convalescent COVID-19 were collected in the United States, Italy and Spain. The analysed material was cDNA or gDNA that came from T cells, B-cell-depleted T cells, or PBMCs.

Authors' methods: Nucleated cell counts were estimated from reference gene primer amplification. Clones were sequenced by immunoSEQ multiplex PCR, and TCRdb holds only the in-frame ones, with some missing. V and J calls and clone size are as listed in that table; D and trimming were resolved from the DNA. The sample carries approximately 220,000 clones, around nine tenths recorded once. There are 21 residues in the CDR3. The chain couples TRBV21-1 to TRBJ2-4; TRBD2 is taken as the D call from the table, unchecked against the DNA. TRBV21-1 is a pseudogene locus. The TCR originated in a man in his 60s who had recovered from COVID-19. The sample was peripheral blood. The CDR3 bases are TGTGCCAGCAGCAAAGGGGGGACTAGCGGGGGCCACACCCTAGCCAAAAACATTCAGTACTTC. Protein product: CASSKGGTSGGHTLAKNIQYF.